The clone carrying this T cell receptor (beta chain) was counted many times. What it binds is not known. This entry comes from a study of Graves' ophthalmopathy and Graves' hyperthyroidism. CDR3 length: 14 amino acids. CDR1 is SNHLY and CDR2 is FYNNEI in the germline V gene. Trimming took off 4 bases at V and 8 bases at J, with 12 bases between the two ends. The study amplified TCR beta CDR3 regions using RNA transcripts. Second-round multiplex PCR followed a first-round RT-PCR using HTBI primers. TCRdb re-called the multiplex PCR reads with MiXCR, one entry per CDR3 protein. Of about 640,000 distinct CDR3 sequences listed, about 41% are singletons. Points from the study as a whole: Blood shared most expanded thyroid clonotypes above 0.001 frequency. Progression of ophthalmopathy was predicted by the model with about 68% sensitivity and about 72% specificity. A 13-signature model separated ophthalmopathy from stable hyperthyroidism, reaching about 88% sensitivity and 75% to 83% specificity cross-validated.

The PBMCs had their origin in 10 ml of fresh peripheral blood. The sequenced material came from peripheral blood. The receptor was derived from an adult man with Graves' ophthalmopathy. The chain is built from TRBV2 and TRBJ1-6; the D gene is possibly TRBD1 (6 bases). The CDR3: CASSAAGQYSPLHF. CDR3 sequence (DNA): TGTGCCAGCAGTGCCGCGGGACAATATTCACCCCTCCACTTT.